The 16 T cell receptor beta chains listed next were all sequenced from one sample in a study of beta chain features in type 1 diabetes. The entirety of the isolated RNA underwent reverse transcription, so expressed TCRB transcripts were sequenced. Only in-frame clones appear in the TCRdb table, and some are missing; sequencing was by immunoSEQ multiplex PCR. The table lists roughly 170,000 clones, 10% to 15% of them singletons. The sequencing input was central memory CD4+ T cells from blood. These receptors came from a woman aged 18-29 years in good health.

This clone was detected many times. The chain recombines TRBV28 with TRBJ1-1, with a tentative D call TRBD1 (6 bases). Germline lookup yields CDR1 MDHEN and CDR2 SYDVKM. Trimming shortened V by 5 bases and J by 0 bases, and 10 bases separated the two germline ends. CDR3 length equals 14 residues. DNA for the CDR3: TGTGCCAGCAGTGTACAGGGATTGAACACTGAAGCTTTCTTT. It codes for CASSVQGLNTEAFF.

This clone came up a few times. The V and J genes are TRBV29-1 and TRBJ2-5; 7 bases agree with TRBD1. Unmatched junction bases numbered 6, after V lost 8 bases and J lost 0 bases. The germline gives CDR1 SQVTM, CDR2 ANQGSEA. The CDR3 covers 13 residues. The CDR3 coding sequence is TGCAGCTTGAAGGGACAGTACCAAGAGACCCAGTACTTC. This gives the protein CSLKGQYQETQYF.

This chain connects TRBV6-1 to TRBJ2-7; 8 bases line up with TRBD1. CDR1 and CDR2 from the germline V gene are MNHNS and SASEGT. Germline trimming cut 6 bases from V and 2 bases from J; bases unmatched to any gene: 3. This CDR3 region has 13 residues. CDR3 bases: TGTGCCAGCAGGACAGGGGTTCCCTACGAGCAGTACTTC. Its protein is CASRTGVPYEQYF.

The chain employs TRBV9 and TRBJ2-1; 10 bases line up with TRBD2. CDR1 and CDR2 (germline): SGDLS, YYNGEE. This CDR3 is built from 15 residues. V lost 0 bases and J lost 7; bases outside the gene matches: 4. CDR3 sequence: CASSVVLAGKNEQFF. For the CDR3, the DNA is TGTGCCAGCAGCGTAGTACTAGCGGGAAAAAATGAGCAGTTCTTC.

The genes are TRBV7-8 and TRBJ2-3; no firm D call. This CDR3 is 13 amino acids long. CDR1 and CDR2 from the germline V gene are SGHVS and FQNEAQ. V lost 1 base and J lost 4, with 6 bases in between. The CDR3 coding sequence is TGTGCCAGCAGCTTAGGTGGCTCAGATACGCAGTATTTT. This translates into CASSLGGSDTQYF. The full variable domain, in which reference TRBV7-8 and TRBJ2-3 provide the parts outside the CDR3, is GAGVSQSPRYKVAKRGQDVALRCDPISGHVSLFWYQQALGQGPEFLTYFQNEAQLDKSGLPSDRFFAERPEGSVSTLKIQRTQQEDSAVYLCASSLGGSDTQYFGPGTRLTVL.

CDR3: CASLPGTGYGYTF. DNA for the CDR3: TGTGCCAGCCTACCCGGGACAGGGTATGGCTACACCTTC. The V and J genes are TRBV6-5 and TRBJ1-2, with TRBD1 matching over 9 bases. Trimming cost V 8 bases and J 5 bases; bases outside gene matches: 6. The CDR3 has 13 residues. CDR1 is MNHEY and CDR2 is SVGAGI in the germline V gene.

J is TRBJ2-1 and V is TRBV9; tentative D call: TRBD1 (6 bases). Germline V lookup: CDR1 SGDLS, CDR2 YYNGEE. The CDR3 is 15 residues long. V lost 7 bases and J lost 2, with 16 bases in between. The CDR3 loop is CASGNGRGAYNEQFF. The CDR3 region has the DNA TGTGCCAGCGGCAACGGCAGGGGCGCCTACAATGAGCAGTTCTTC.

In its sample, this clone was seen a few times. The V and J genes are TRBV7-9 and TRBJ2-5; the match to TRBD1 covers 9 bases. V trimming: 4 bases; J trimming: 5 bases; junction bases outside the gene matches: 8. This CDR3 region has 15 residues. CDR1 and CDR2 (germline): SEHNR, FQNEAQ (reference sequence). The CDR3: CASSSAGTGRETQYF. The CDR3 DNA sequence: TGTGCCAGCAGCTCCGCCGGGACAGGGAGGGAGACCCAGTACTTC.

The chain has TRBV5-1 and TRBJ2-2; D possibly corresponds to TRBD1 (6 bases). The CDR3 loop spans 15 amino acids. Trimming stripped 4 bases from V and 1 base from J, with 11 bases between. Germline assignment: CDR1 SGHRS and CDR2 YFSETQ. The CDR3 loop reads CASSRDRMNTGELFF. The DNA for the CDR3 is TGCGCCAGCAGCCGCGACAGGATGAACACCGGGGAGCTGTTTTTT.

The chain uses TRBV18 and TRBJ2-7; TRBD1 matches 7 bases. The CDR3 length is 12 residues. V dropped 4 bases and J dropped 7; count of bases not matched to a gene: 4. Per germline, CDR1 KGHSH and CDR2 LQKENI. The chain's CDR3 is CASSQGAKEQYF. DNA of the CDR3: TGTGCCAGCTCACAGGGGGCCAAAGAGCAGTACTTC.

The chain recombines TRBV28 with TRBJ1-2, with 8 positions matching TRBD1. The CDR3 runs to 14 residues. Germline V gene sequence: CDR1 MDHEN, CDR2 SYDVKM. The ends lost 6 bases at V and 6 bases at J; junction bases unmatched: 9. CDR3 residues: CASRTIDRGHGYTF. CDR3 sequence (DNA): TGTGCCAGCAGGACCATAGACAGGGGCCATGGCTACACCTTC.

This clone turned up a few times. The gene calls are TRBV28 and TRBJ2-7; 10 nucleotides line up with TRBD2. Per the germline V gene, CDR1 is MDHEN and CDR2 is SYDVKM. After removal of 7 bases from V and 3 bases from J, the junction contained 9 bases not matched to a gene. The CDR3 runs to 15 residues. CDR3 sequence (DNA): TGTGCCAGCAAAAGGACTAGCGGAGGGAACTACGAGCAGTACTTC. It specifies CASKRTSGGNYEQYF. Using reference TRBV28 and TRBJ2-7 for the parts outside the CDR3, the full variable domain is DVKVTQSSRYLVKRTGEKVFLECVQDMDHENMFWYRQDPGLGLRLIYFSYDVKMKEKGDIPEGYSVSREKKERFSLILESASTNQTSMYLCASKRTSGGNYEQYFGPGTRLTVT.

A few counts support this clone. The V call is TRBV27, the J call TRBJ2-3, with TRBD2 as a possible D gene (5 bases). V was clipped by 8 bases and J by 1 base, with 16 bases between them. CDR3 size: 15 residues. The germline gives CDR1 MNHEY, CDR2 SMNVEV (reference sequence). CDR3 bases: TGTGCCAGCCTCAAAGGAGAGGGCCGCACAGATACGCAGTATTTT. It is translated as CASLKGEGRTDTQYF.

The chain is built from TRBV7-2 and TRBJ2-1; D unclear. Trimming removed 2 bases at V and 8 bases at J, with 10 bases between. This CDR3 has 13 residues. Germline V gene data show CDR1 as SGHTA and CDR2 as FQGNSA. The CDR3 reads CASSLMLFDEQFF. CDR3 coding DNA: TGTGCCAGCAGCTTAATGTTGTTCGATGAGCAGTTCTTC. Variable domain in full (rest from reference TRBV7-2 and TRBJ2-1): GAGVSQSPSNKVTEKGKDVELRCDPISGHTALYWYRQSLGQGLEFLIYFQGNSAPDKSGLPSDRFSAERTGGSVSTLTIQRTQQEDSAVYLCASSLMLFDEQFFGPGTRLTVL.

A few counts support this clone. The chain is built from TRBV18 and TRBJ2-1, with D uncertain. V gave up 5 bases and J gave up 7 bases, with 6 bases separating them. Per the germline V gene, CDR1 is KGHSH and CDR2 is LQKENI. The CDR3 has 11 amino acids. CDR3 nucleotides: TGTGCCAGCTCATTACGGAATGAGCAGTTCTTC. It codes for CASSLRNEQFF.

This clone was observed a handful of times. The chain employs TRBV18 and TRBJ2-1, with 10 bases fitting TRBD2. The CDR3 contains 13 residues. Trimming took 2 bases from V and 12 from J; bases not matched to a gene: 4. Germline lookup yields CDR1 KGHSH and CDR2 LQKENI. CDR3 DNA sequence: TGTGCCAGCTCACCAACCAGCGGGAGGGGGCAGTTCTTC. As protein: CASSPTSGRGQFF.